These 23 T cell receptor beta chains came from one sample sequenced in a study of T cells in Graves' hyperthyroidism and ophthalmopathy. RNA transcripts yielded amplified TCR beta CDR3 regions. The HTBI set primed first-round TCR CDR3 RT-PCR. MiXCR, applied by TCRdb to the multiplex PCR reads, yields one record per CDR3 protein. The sample contains hundreds of thousands of distinct CDR3 sequences, around 22% of which appear only once. Sequenced sample: blood. The receptors shown here come from a woman in her thirties with Graves' ophthalmopathy.

This clonotype has only a few counts. The chain links TRBV3-1 to TRBJ1-5, with D unclear. From germline, CDR1 is LGHDT and CDR2 YNNKEL (reference sequence). V gave up 3 bases and J gave up 2 bases, with 5 bases separating them. The CDR3 is 13 residues long. CDR3 bases: TGTGCCAGCAGCCAGTCGGGCAATCAGCCCCAGCATTTT. Amino acids: CASSQSGNQPQHF.

Comment on this clonotype: At one boundary the junction diverges from the germline segment, which might be a read error. The chain combines TRBV5-1 with TRBJ1-3, with D hard to call. Per germline, CDR1 SGHRS and CDR2 YFSETQ. The CDR3 consists of 16 residues. The CDR3 DNA sequence: TGCGCCAGCAGCTTGGTTTCTTCTCCCTCCGGAAACATCATATATTTT. Its protein product is CASSLVSSPSGNIIYF. The whole variable domain, filled in from reference TRBV5-1 and TRBJ1-3, reads KAGVTQTPRYLIKTRGQQVTLSCSPISGHRSVSWYQQTPGQGLQFLFEYFSETQRNKGNFPGRFSGRQFSNSRSEMNVSTLELGDSALYLCASSLVSSPSGNIIYFGEGSWLTVV.

This clonotype has ten or more counts. The chain employs TRBV2 and TRBJ1-1; no clear D. V was cut by 2 bases and J by 1 base, with 8 bases left in between. Germline V gene data show CDR1 as SNHLY and CDR2 as FYNNEI. The CDR3 extends over 14 amino acids. CDR3 residues: CASSEYAGNTEAFF. In DNA, the CDR3 is TGTGCCAGCAGTGAATATGCAGGGAACACTGAAGCTTTCTTT.

The rearrangement uses TRBV12-3 or TRBV12-4 and TRBJ1-5; TRBD1 aligns across 10 bases. CDR3 length: 16 amino acids. J lost 5 bases, V lost 3 bases, and 7 bases had no gene match. The CDR3 region is CASSLGTGTGDQPQHF. The CDR3 bases are TGTGCCAGCAGTTTGGGCACCGGGACAGGGGATCAGCCCCAGCATTTT.

Here the CDR3 reads CASRSRLAKNIQYF. DNA for the CDR3: TGTGCCAGCAGATCAAGGCTAGCCAAAAACATTCAGTACTTC. V is TRBV12-3 or TRBV12-4 and J is TRBJ2-4; D is unclear. The V end was cut by 6 bases, the J end by 0 bases, with 9 bases between. CDR3 length: 14 amino acids.

This clonotype was counted between two and nine times. The chain links TRBV5-6 to TRBJ2-7, with 9 bases matching TRBD1. V lost 2 bases to trimming and J lost 4 bases; unmatched junction nucleotides: 4. The CDR3 is made up of 14 amino acids. Germline lookup yields CDR1 SGHDT and CDR2 YYEEEE. The chain's CDR3 is CASSFYRGRYEQYF. The CDR3 DNA reads as TGTGCCAGCAGCTTTTACAGGGGGCGATACGAGCAGTACTTC.

The chain is built from TRBV28 and TRBJ1-5; 8 bases are a match to TRBD1. Germline V CDR1 and CDR2: MDHEN, SYDVKM. After removal of 6 bases from V and 6 bases from J, the junction contained 13 bases not matched to a gene. This CDR3 has 16 amino acids. The CDR3, as DNA: TGTGCCAGCAGGCCGTCACGGACAGGGTTTTCTCAGCCCCAGCATTTT. It encodes CASRPSRTGFSQPQHF.

This clonotype was observed many times. The chain joins TRBV10-3 to TRBJ2-7, with D unresolved. Germline V gives CDR1 ENHRY, CDR2 SYGVKD. The CDR3 spans 13 residues. Trimming stripped 4 bases from V and 2 bases from J, with 9 bases between. CDR3 protein: CAISGKGTYEQYF. The CDR3 bases are TGTGCCATCAGTGGAAAGGGAACCTACGAGCAGTACTTC.

J is TRBJ1-2 and V is TRBV10-3, with D tentatively TRBD1 (6 bases). Per the germline V gene, CDR1 is ENHRY and CDR2 is SYGVKD. The V end lost 4 bases, the J end lost 3 bases, and 9 bases lay between the germline ends. This CDR3 comprises 13 residues. This CDR3 reads CAISGTDYYGYTF. The CDR3 coding sequence is TGTGCCATCAGTGGGACAGATTACTATGGCTACACCTTC.

This clonotype occurred many times. This chain joins TRBV7-2 and TRBJ2-7, with 8 nucleotides matching TRBD2. CDR3 size: 15 residues. V shed 5 bases, J shed 4 bases, and the junction held 10 bases outside the gene matches. Germline V gene lookup returns CDR1 SGHTA and CDR2 FQGNSA. The DNA of the CDR3 is TGTGCCAGCAGCCCCGCCTCGGGGGGGGCTTACGAGCAGTACTTC. It specifies CASSPASGGAYEQYF.

The CDR3, as DNA: TGTGCCAGCAGCCAAGATATTGCGTTTGGGCAGTACTTC. Amino acids: CASSQDIAFGQYF. This rearrangement joins TRBV3-1 to TRBJ2-7, with no clear D. This CDR3 region has 13 residues. Per germline, CDR1 LGHDT and CDR2 YNNKEL (reference sequence). The V end lost 0 bases, the J end lost 9 bases, and 12 bases lay between the germline ends.

This clonotype has just a few counts. Written as DNA, the CDR3 is TGCGCCAGCAGCCAAGATCAAGGGGGCCACTACGAGCAGTACTTC. Protein: CASSQDQGGHYEQYF. The rearrangement joins TRBV4-3 to TRBJ2-7; 7 nucleotides agree with TRBD1. The CDR3 loop spans 15 amino acids. J gave up 3 bases and V 0 bases, and 5 bases lay outside the gene matches. Germline-derived CDR1 and CDR2 are LGHNA and YSLEER.

This clonotype occurred many times. This chain connects TRBV9 to TRBJ2-2; 7 nucleotides match TRBD1. This CDR3 spans 15 amino acids. With V trimmed by 2 bases and J by 4 bases, 5 bases remained unmatched. CDR1 and CDR2 (germline): SGDLS, YYNGEE. This CDR3 is CASSVRDSATGELFF. DNA of the CDR3: TGTGCCAGCAGCGTCAGGGACAGCGCCACCGGGGAGCTGTTTTTT.

At least ten counts were recorded for this clonotype. J is TRBJ1-2 and V is TRBV6-5, with a tentative D call TRBD1 (5 bases). The V gene lost 2 bases and the J gene lost 3 bases, with 13 bases spanning the gap. Germline V gene lookup returns CDR1 MNHEY and CDR2 SVGAGI. The CDR3 spans 15 residues. CDR3: CASSYRRGDDYGYTF. DNA of the CDR3: TGTGCCAGCAGTTACAGACGGGGGGACGACTATGGCTACACCTTC.

The CDR3 DNA is TGTGCCAGCAGCTCCCGGACAGGGGGAGGTTCTACCATATATTTT. Its protein product is CASSSRTGGGSTIYF. V and J are TRBV7-9 and TRBJ1-3; 10 bases align to TRBD1. Trimming took 4 bases from V and 10 from J; bases not matched to a gene: 10. The CDR3 covers 15 residues. Germline V lookup: CDR1 SEHNR, CDR2 FQNEAQ (reference sequence).

In this sample, this clonotype turned up many times. V gene TRBV6-1 combines with J gene TRBJ2-2; possibly TRBD1 or TRBD2 for D (6 bases each). The V end lost 7 bases, the J end lost 4 bases, and 16 bases lay between the germline ends. CDR3 length equals 15 residues. Germline V gene data show CDR1 as MNHNS and CDR2 as SASEGT. CDR3 in amino acids: CASTFTGASTGELFF. DNA for the CDR3: TGTGCCAGCACCTTTACGGGGGCTTCCACCGGGGAGCTGTTTTTT.

This clonotype has a handful of counts. The chain couples TRBV6-5 to TRBJ1-1, with unresolved D. Germline lookup yields CDR1 MNHEY and CDR2 SVGAGI. V lost 0 bases to trimming and J lost 3 bases, with 14 bases between them. The CDR3 has 16 residues. CDR3 amino acids: CASSYSQIGYDTEAFF. The CDR3 coding sequence is TGTGCCAGCAGTTACTCCCAGATTGGGTACGACACTGAAGCTTTCTTT.

This clonotype occurred many times. The rearrangement uses TRBV13 and TRBJ2-4; 14 nucleotides align to TRBD2. CDR3 size: 18 residues. The germline gives CDR1 PRHDT, CDR2 FYEKMQ (reference sequence). With 6 bases clipped from V and 0 bases from J, the junction kept 7 bases outside the gene matches. The CDR3 loop reads CASRPTSGGVGAKNIQYF. Here the CDR3 DNA reads TGTGCCAGCAGGCCGACTAGCGGGGGGGTAGGAGCCAAAAACATTCAGTACTTC.

The CDR3 loop is CASTVGGFLGYTF. CDR3 bases: TGTGCCAGCACCGTAGGGGGATTTCTTGGCTACACCTTC. V is TRBV12-3 or TRBV12-4 and J is TRBJ1-2; tentative D call: TRBD1 (6 bases). Trimming cost V 7 bases and J 7 bases, with 16 bases left between them. The CDR3 has 13 amino acids.

Many counts were recorded for this clonotype. CDR3 sequence: CASSYSATNTGELFF. The CDR3 bases are TGTGCCAGCAGTTACTCAGCCACGAACACCGGGGAGCTGTTTTTT. The gene calls are TRBV6-2 or TRBV6-3 and TRBJ2-2; D uncertain. CDR3 length equals 15 residues. Trimming shortened V by 0 bases and J by 0 bases, and 5 bases separated the two germline ends. CDR1 and CDR2 from the germline V gene are MNHEY and SVGEGT.

This clonotype occurred a few times. In nucleotides, the CDR3 is TGTGCCAGCAGTTACGGGGGACAGGGGTCGTCCCTAAAGAATCAGCCCCAGCATTTT. This codes for CASSYGGQGSSLKNQPQHF. The V gene is TRBV6-2 or TRBV6-3, the J gene TRBJ1-5; TRBD1 agrees at 10 bases. The CDR3 runs to 19 residues. V shed 2 bases, J shed 4 bases, and the junction held 14 bases outside the gene matches. Germline loops: CDR1 MNHEY, CDR2 SVGEGT.

A word on this clonotype: One junction end disagrees with the germline gene, perhaps due to a read error. This chain joins TRBV9 and TRBJ2-7, with a tentative D call TRBD1 (6 bases). The CDR3 extends over 15 amino acids. CDR1 and CDR2 (germline): SGDLS, YYNGEE. The CDR3 region is CAISVEGDGSYEQYF. The CDR3 nucleotides read TGTGCCATCAGCGTAGAGGGGGACGGCTCCTACGAGCAGTACTTC.

On this clonotype itself: Since a much larger clone is just one base distant, this may be a read error. The rearrangement links TRBV6-1 to TRBJ2-2; D is uncertain. The ends were cut back, 5 bases at V and 4 bases at J, with 8 bases in the middle. The CDR3 extends over 13 amino acids. Per germline, CDR1 MNHNS and CDR2 SASEGT. The CDR3, as DNA: TGTGCCAGCAGTCCGGGCTTCACCGGGGAGCTGTTTTTT. It is translated as CASSPGFTGELFF.